This TCR beta chain emerged from a study of T-cell reconstitution after alpha-beta-depleted transplantation in children. General observations from the study: Once a year had passed after transplant, T-cell counts and diversity came mostly from newly produced T cells.

This clonotype was found a few times. Its antigen is unknown. CDR3 length equals 13 residues. V shed 6 bases, J shed 6 bases, and the junction held 8 bases outside the gene matches. Per the germline V gene, CDR1 is DFQATT and CDR2 is SNEGSKA (reference sequence). Preparation of the TCRbeta library was carried out with unique molecular identifiers. One entry per CDR3 protein results from TCRdb running MiXCR on the PCR reads. The data hold around 670,000 distinct CDR3 sequences, with 10% to 15% observed a single time. The rearrangement links TRBV20-1 to TRBJ1-5; 7 nucleotides agree with TRBD1. Sample: PBMCs, taken before TCRalphabeta/CD19-depleted stem cell transplant. The sequence was collected from a girl aged 2-15 years with congenital amegakaryocytic thrombocytopenia, due to receive a stem cell transplant. DNA of the CDR3: TGCAGTGCGACCCAGGGGGAGGGTCAGCCCCAGCATTTT. Translation gives CSATQGEGQPQHF.